This TCR beta chain stems from a study of blood T cells in healthy people across ages. Study-level points and caveats: The long-lived group displayed more naive CD4+ cells, plus higher diversity, than the aged donors did. Since the PBMCs were unsorted, naive and antigen-experienced cells could not be conclusively compared.

The second PCR ran roughly 6 to 12 cycles with a sample-barcoded 5' primer and J-beta primers. Through a template-switch adaptor with 12 random nucleotides, each cDNA molecule received a tag. TCRdb independently ran MiXCR on the 5' RACE reads; one entry per CDR3 protein. The sample carries roughly 930,000 distinct CDR3 sequences, around 46% recorded once. Remarks on this clonotype: Antigen: not known. At one of its ends the junction is not consistent with the germline gene, which may arise from a read error.

This receptor was identified in a man under 40 in good health. The sample comprised blood.

The CDR3: CSARLTGGYNEQFF. The CDR3 DNA sequence: TGCAGTGCCCGACTAACGGGGGGGTACAACGAGCAGTTCTTC. J is TRBJ2-1 and V is TRBV20-1, with 8 nucleotides matching TRBD2. This CDR3 comprises 14 residues. Germline-derived CDR1 and CDR2 are DFQATT and SNEGSKA (reference sequence).